A single T cell receptor (beta chain) is shown here with its context. The target of this receptor is not known. Base qualities are missing; no much larger clone stands one base away. This sample was included in a study of cytomegalovirus exposure and HLA in healthy donors (TCRdb year 2017). A note on the overall study: An earlier analysis of some 500 of the donors reported 250 to 300 Gb of sequence data and 100 million to 140 million unique TCR beta sequences from about 180 million T cells. The study was designed to test whether signatures of past pathogen exposure could be identified by cataloging public T cell receptors. Every repertoire in the discovery cohort had been generated on one and the same sequencing platform. In a later analysis, previously published TCR beta repertoires from several hundred donors were re-analyzed and high-resolution HLA genotyping was added so that TCR occurrence patterns could be studied. A later genetic analysis took genome-wide SNP genotypes for about three fifths of the 666 donors and used that subset as a discovery cohort. Using immunosequencing, the study profiled T cell repertoires from fewer than 700 subjects and related those repertoires to cytomegalovirus serostatus. To predict cytomegalovirus infection status, the study brought together high-throughput TCR immunosequencing, statistical association of individual TCRs with disease status, and machine learning. Of the roughly 400 genotyped donors, around 81% fell in the genetic ancestry cluster associated with self-reported Caucasian donors. Class I and class II HLA loci were covered by the typing at four-digit resolution. Typing coverage differed by locus: A, B, C, DRB1 and DQB1 were typed in roughly 629-640 donors, DQA1 in roughly 510, DPA1 in 600 to 610, and DPB1 in roughly 450. Approximately 310 gigabases of sequencing data and 70 million to 100 million unique TCR sequences were included in an early release covering about 600 HLA-typed donors. Donor age, sex, ethnicity and CMV serostatus were compiled alongside the repertoire data. Among approximately 370 genotyped donors of the cohort, an average of around 250,000 unique TCR beta nucleotide sequences was sequenced per donor, of which about 18% were non-productive. To decide whether each TCR beta V gene segment behaved as functional or pseudogenic, an earlier analysis of several hundred of the donors relied on high-throughput TCR beta sequencing. A handful of DR-DQ haplotypes were handled as single units for association and clustering because linkage in the cohort was strong. Rather than drawing on any new phenotypic data, the later analysis identified candidate immune exposures from TCR beta sequences and the way those sequences occurred across donors. In addition to the first cohort of 500 to 850 subjects, a separate validation cohort of 130 or so different subjects was used. The study at large found these results: The only immune exposure information available for the cohort was CMV serostatus. A cluster of highly shared sequence variants was judged likely to be a technical artifact of the sequencing pipeline. Correlated functional status among segregating V segments might reflect linkage disequilibrium, but an unknown experimental factor could not be ruled out. According to a later analysis, parvovirus B19, influenza, CMV and Epstein-Barr virus appeared linked to several top co-occurrence clusters. A later genetic analysis associated a missense DCLRE1C variant with V-gene and J-gene trimming of TCR beta chains, and an independent cohort replicated the association. An earlier analysis of 587 of the donors showed that most TCR beta V segments appeared in productive rearrangements either about 87% or about 30% of the time, which broadly matched IMGT annotations. The study listed 164 TCR beta chains as associated with cytomegalovirus. In a later analysis, TCR association rates were found to vary across HLA loci, with the most associated TCRs seen for DRB1 alleles and the fewest for HLA-C alleles. The classifier was reported to diagnose cytomegalovirus status with high specificity and sensitivity in both the original cohort and the validation cohort. Only TCR beta chains were sequenced in this cohort, and the absence of alpha or paired-chain data limited detectable features. HLA typing was unavailable for some donors at each locus, so association tests used only the typed subset. A further reported finding was that TCR beta sequences accurately predicted the HLA-A and HLA-B alleles for most subjects in the first cohort. The 87-base-pair reads could not distinguish some IMGT-functional V segments, including TRBV6-2 and TRBV6-3, so those segments were excluded. When HLA alleles, especially DR and DQ, strongly co-occurred, TCR associations were difficult to assign to individual alleles. In a later genetic analysis, fewer N-insertions in productive TCRs were reported among donors in an Asian-associated ancestry cluster than the roughly 670-donor mean. The authors suggested that the approach could potentially be extended to other disease states and immunological phenotypes. In a later analysis, most CMV-associated TCR beta chains were found to appear HLA-restricted, with HLA associations seemingly driven largely by CMV exposure. Compared with equally common non-associated chains, HLA-associated TCR beta chains in a later analysis were more clonally expanded and had lower generation probabilities. Around 16 rarely observed V segments, including chromosome 9 orphons, were excluded from the earlier analysis of about 500 of the donors because counts were too low. Most TCR sequences were observed very rarely across donors, whereas some public TCRs were present in many individuals. Sequencing depth was assumed to be roughly uniform across donors in the presence/absence analyses, though that assumption may not hold. A few of the identified cytomegalovirus-associated TCR beta chains were confirmed in vitro to be specific for cytomegalovirus antigens. At a false discovery rate of 0.05, a later analysis linked under 20,000 TCR beta sequences to specific HLA alleles.

The method was the immunoSEQ multiplex PCR assay. For the multiplex PCR, a mixture combining 60 forward primers for TCR Vbeta segments and 13 reverse primers for TCR Jbeta segments was used. Amplification of the CDR3 region of rearranged TCR beta genes was performed with a multiplex PCR assay on genomic DNA. On the Illumina HiSeq System, the amplified TCR beta libraries were sequenced as 87-base-pair reads. The paper's processing steps were these. A later analysis tallied 75 million to 95 million unique TCR beta chains across the 610 or so repertoires, and approximately 9.9 million of those chains were shared by two or more donors. Raw reads were error-corrected and collapsed into unique sequences by a nearest-neighbor algorithm in which closely related sequences were merged to remove PCR and sequencing errors. V, D and J gene segments were assigned by aligning CDR3 sequences to IMGT reference sequences. For a sequence to be retained, at least a six-nucleotide match to both a V gene segment and a J gene segment was required. Rearrangements were classified as productive when the CDR3 lacked stop codons and remained in frame with V and J, and all other rearrangements were classified as non-productive. CDR3 was defined according to IMGT convention as the region running from the second conserved V-encoded cysteine to the conserved J-encoded phenylalanine. Sequences without an unambiguous match to a single V gene segment were excluded from the earlier analysis of 500 to 700 of the donors. An earlier analysis of approximately 590 of the donors called V segments functional above 56.7% productive rearrangements and segregating when the between-donor standard deviation exceeded 5%. A statistical classification framework was built for diagnosing cytomegalovirus status from the catalog of TCR beta chain sequences. V and J gene assignment, in a later analysis, came from comparing TCR nucleotide sequences with IMGT/GENE-DB human TR gene sequences. Using the TCRdist pipeline, a later analysis assigned CDR3 sequences along with most-parsimonious VDJ recombination scenarios. In a later analysis, every TCR beta chain was defined by the combination of its CDR3 amino acid sequence and its V-gene family, and reads without a unique V-gene family were dropped. To address suspected cross-contamination and a sequencing artifact, a later analysis removed under 600 highly shared, low-generation-probability nucleotide sequences. In a later analysis, a clonal expansion index for each public chain was calculated from normalized within-repertoire ranks of inferred template counts. Generation probabilities in a later analysis came from a VDJ recombination model fitted to out-of-frame rearrangements, and those results were checked against IGoR. Hypergeometric tests were used in a later analysis to score TCR-TCR, TCR-HLA and TCR-CMV co-occurrence, with a repertoire-size bias correction applied to the TCR pairs. To estimate false discovery rates, a later analysis permuted the HLA or CMV assignments 20 times. In a later analysis, co-occurring TCRs were grouped with DBSCAN, and TCRdist sequence similarity was added when clustering was performed within HLA-allele-positive subsets. Co-occurrence clustering excluded repertoires with fewer than 30,000 or more than 120,000 public chains, plus five with anomalous nucleotide sharing. Here the immuneACCESS table is served through TCRdb, limited to in-frame sequences with V and J called. Missing clones are a known gap in these copies; in checked studies unresolved V genes cover under half, and the rest lacks a known reason. That table furnishes V, J and clone size, whereas the DNA furnished D and trimming. Present in this sample are some 130,000 clones, about 8.9% of which were seen just once. 1.8% of the sample is held by the ten biggest clonotypes.

The cohort was made up of several hundred healthy bone marrow donors. All cohort members were sampled while nominally healthy, although unrecorded immune exposures were likely present. The donor was CMV seronegative and was included in the group of under 450 seronegative cohort members. Every donor gave a peripheral blood sample, and the peripheral blood mononuclear cells from that sample were used for TCR beta sequencing. Genomic DNA extraction from the blood cell samples was performed with the Qiagen DNeasy Blood Extraction Kit. Counted from cysteine to phenylalanine, this CDR3 has 15 amino acids. CDR3 DNA is the only sequence kept; it has 45 bases, read in frame from the first base. The germline V gene provides CDR1 SGDLS and CDR2 YYNGEE. V ends up 0 bases short and J 6 bases short, with an unmatched junction base count of 5.

Sequences were obtained from PBMCs. The TCR originated in a man between 45 and 60 years old in good health and CMV-seronegative. This receptor chain uses TRBV9 and TRBJ2-1; a stretch of 8 junction bases matches TRBD2. The CDR3 sequence is CASSVASGPLNEQFF. The sequenced DNA: TGTGCCAGCAGCGTAGCTAGCGGGCCTCTCAATGAGCAGTTCTTC.